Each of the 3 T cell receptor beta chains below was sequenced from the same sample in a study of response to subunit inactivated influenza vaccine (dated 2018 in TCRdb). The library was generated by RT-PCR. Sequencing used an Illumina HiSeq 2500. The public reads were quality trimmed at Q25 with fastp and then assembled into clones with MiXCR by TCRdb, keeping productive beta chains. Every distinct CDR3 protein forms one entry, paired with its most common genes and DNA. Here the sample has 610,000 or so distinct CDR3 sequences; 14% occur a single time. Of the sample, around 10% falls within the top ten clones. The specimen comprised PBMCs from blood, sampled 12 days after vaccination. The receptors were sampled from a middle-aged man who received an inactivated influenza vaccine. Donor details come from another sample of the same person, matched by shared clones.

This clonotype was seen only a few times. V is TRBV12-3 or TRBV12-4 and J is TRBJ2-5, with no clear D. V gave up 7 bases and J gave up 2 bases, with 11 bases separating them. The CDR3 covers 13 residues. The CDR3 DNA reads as TGTGCCAGCACCCCGTGGCAGCAAGAGACCCAGTACTTC. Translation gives CASTPWQQETQYF.

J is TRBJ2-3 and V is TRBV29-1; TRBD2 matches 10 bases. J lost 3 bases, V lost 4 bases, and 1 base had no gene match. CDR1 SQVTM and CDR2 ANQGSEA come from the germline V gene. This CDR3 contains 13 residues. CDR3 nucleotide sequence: TGCAGCGTTGGAGCGGGGGGGACAGATACGCAGTATTTT. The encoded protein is CSVGAGGTDTQYF.

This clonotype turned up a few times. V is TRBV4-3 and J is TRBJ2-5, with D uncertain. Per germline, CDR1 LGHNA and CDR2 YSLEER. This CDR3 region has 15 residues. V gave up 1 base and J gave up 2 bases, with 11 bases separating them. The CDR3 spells CASSQGVGKQETQYF. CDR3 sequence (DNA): TGCGCCAGCAGCCAAGGGGTGGGCAAGCAAGAGACCCAGTACTTC.